The entry that follows covers one T cell receptor (beta chain) sequence. Its specificity is unknown. Sequenced samples came from active juvenile idiopathic arthritis patients. The data were produced by immunoSEQ multiplex PCR, yet TCRdb's version contains in-frame clones alone and is incomplete. The table has approximately 3,700 clones, over 70% seen once. This specimen comes from a study of circulating and synovial CD4+ cells in juvenile arthritis. Trimming took 0 bases from V and 9 from J, leaving 9 bases between them. Germline V lookup: CDR1 SGDLS, CDR2 YYNGEE. This CDR3 contains 13 residues. Study-wide results and caveats: Compared with bulk blood, circulating pathogenic-like lymphocytes shared substantially more CDR3 sequences with synovial T cells. These repertoires were less diverse than bulk blood CD4 repertoires. Circulating pathogenic-like and bulk T cells looked alike by Vbeta family usage.

The sequencing sample was made of CD4+ T cells from synovial fluid. The receptor was derived from a human donor with juvenile idiopathic arthritis. The chain uses TRBV9 and TRBJ2-2; a possible D gene is TRBD2 (6 bases). CDR3 nucleotide sequence: TGTGCCAGCAGCGTAGTAGGCGGGAGGGAGCTGTTTTTT. Its translation is CASSVVGGRELFF.